This T cell receptor (beta chain) derives from a study of vaccination and CD4 T cells after COVID-19. Study-level background: A CEFX pool, an HIV-1 Nef pool, or no peptide went to control cultures.

The Oncomine TCR Beta short-read assay sequenced DNA from cultured CD4+ T cells. Using its own MiXCR run on the PCR reads, TCRdb lists one record per CDR3 protein. The sample holds nearly 25,000 distinct CDR3 sequences; around 62% are singletons and the top ten take 6.5% to 8%. The study's findings and limits: SARS-CoV-2-reactive clonotypes rose nonsignificantly, with the median going from approximately 21 to 40.

Sample treatment: 10-day PBMC culture with coronavirus spike peptide pools or control peptides (ViraFEST assay). The CDR3 covers 17 residues. Germline CDR1 and CDR2: MNHNS and SASEGT. V gave up 9 bases and J gave up 7 bases, with 25 bases separating them. A word on this clonotype: The antigen is unknown.

The clonotype comes from a human donor who had recovered from COVID-19. This chain links TRBV6-1 with TRBJ1-6; D uncertain. Sequenced: CD4+ T cells from blood, cultured in vitro. In DNA, the CDR3 is TGTGCCAGTATTTCGGGCCCCTCTCCCTTTTTGAATTCACCCCTCCACTTT. Amino acid sequence: CASISGPSPFLNSPLHF.